Listed below are T cell receptor beta chains from one sample, sequenced in a study of blood T cell repertoires in COVID-19. Method: immunoSEQ multiplex PCR; TCRdb's copy keeps in-frame clones and lacks some. The sample yields approximately 53,000 clones, 75% to 85% seen once. The sequenced material came from peripheral blood. The receptors derive from a man aged 40-49 years with acute or convalescent COVID-19. Both conserved end residues are trimmed from each CDR3.

CDR3aa: ASSQDTYEQY; len: 10; v_gene: TRBV5-1; j_gene: TRBJ2-7
CDR3aa: ATSDPGLTDTQY; len: 12; v_gene: TRBV24-1; j_gene: TRBJ2-3
CDR3aa: ASKATGFSNQPQH; len: 13; v_gene: TRBV2; j_gene: TRBJ1-5
CDR3aa: ASSKDRAAGYT; len: 11; v_gene: TRBV5-6; j_gene: TRBJ1-2
CDR3aa: ASSTYGGGTDTQY; len: 13; v_gene: TRBV5-1; j_gene: TRBJ2-3
CDR3aa: ASSQDQAGAKRTQY; len: 14; v_gene: TRBV3-1/TRBV3-2; j_gene: TRBJ2-5
CDR3aa: ASSSDTEAF; len: 9; v_gene: TRBV5-1; j_gene: TRBJ1-1
CDR3aa: ATIDRSGNTEAF; len: 12; v_gene: TRBV19; j_gene: TRBJ1-1
CDR3aa: ASSLAGTGVAGSETQY; len: 16; v_gene: TRBV7-9; j_gene: TRBJ2-5
CDR3aa: ASSPGQGRAFQY; len: 12; v_gene: TRBV7-9; j_gene: TRBJ2-7
CDR3aa: AWSVNLLGELF; len: 11; v_gene: TRBV30; j_gene: TRBJ2-2
CDR3aa: AWSVTGEQY; len: 9; v_gene: TRBV30; j_gene: TRBJ2-7
CDR3aa: ASSFFQLAGGFQF; len: 13; v_gene: TRBV11-2; j_gene: TRBJ2-1
CDR3aa: ASSFQSGSGAF; len: 11; v_gene: TRBV12-3/TRBV12-4; j_gene: TRBJ1-1
CDR3aa: ASSRSDRAGNTIY; len: 13; v_gene: TRBV18; j_gene: TRBJ1-3
CDR3aa: ASSSRNEEETQY; len: 12; v_gene: TRBV13; j_gene: TRBJ2-5
CDR3aa: ASSPGQAWGYGYT; len: 13; v_gene: TRBV5-4; j_gene: TRBJ1-2